The 6 T cell receptor beta chains given below trace back to one sample, sequenced in a study of CD8+ T cells in alopecia areata. Specified treatment: oral pan-JAK inhibitor, 5-10 mg twice daily. Following extraction, RNA underwent reverse transcription to cDNA, which served as the sequencing template. Data came from immunoSEQ multiplex PCR; TCRdb stores just in-frame clones and leaves some out. This table has 150,000 to 200,000 clones, 50% to 70% appearing once. The sample consisted of CD4+ T cells sorted from blood, taken at week 4, from a patient treated with tofacitinib. These receptors were obtained from a human donor with alopecia areata.

The V and J genes are TRBV27 and TRBJ2-7; TRBD1 is a possible D gene (5 bases). From germline, CDR1 is MNHEY and CDR2 SMNVEV (reference sequence). The CDR3 covers 12 residues. Trimming removed 5 bases from V and 6 bases from J, with 11 bases in between. The DNA for the CDR3 is TGTGCCAGCAGTACAGACAGTTCCGAGCAGTACTTC. This translates into CASSTDSSEQYF.

V and J are TRBV5-6 and TRBJ1-2; D may be TRBD1 (5 bases). Trimming shortened V by 7 bases and J by 2 bases, and 12 bases separated the two germline ends. Germline CDR1 is SGHDT and CDR2 is YYEEEE. The CDR3 length is 13 residues. CDR3 DNA sequence: TGTGCCAGCTGTAACCCAGGGAACTATGGCTACACCTTC. This encodes CASCNPGNYGYTF.

The chain has TRBV4-2 and TRBJ2-1; 14 bases match TRBD2. This CDR3 region has 14 residues. The germline gives CDR1 LGHNA, CDR2 YNFKEQ. V lost 5 bases and J lost 12; bases outside the gene matches: 6. This CDR3 reads CASSEGTSGGGQFF. DNA for the CDR3: TGTGCCAGCAGCGAAGGGACTAGCGGGGGAGGGCAGTTCTTC.

The chain employs TRBV30 and TRBJ1-1; D is unresolved. Trimming stripped 0 bases from V and 0 bases from J, with 8 bases between. Germline-derived CDR1 and CDR2 are GTSNPN and SVGIG (reference sequence). The CDR3 extends over 14 amino acids. CDR3: CAWSVGKMNTEAFF. The CDR3 DNA reads TGTGCCTGGAGTGTAGGGAAAATGAACACTGAAGCTTTCTTT.

The gene calls are TRBV15 and TRBJ2-7, with TRBD1 identical over 9 bases. The CDR3 is 14 amino acids. The ends lost 5 bases at V and 5 bases at J; junction bases unmatched: 7. CDR1 and CDR2 (germline): LNHNV, YYDKDF (reference sequence). Here the CDR3 DNA reads TGTGCCACCAGCCGGGACAGGGCATCGGACGAGCAGTACTTC. This translates into CATSRDRASDEQYF.

This chain links TRBV29-1 with TRBJ2-3, with TRBD2 as a possible D gene (6 bases). This CDR3 has 11 residues. Germline loops: CDR1 SQVTM, CDR2 ANQGSEA. V lost 4 bases, J lost 6 bases, and 8 bases lay in between. The CDR3, as DNA: TGCAGCGTTGGGGGACTGGATACGCAGTATTTT. Translating gives CSVGGLDTQYF.